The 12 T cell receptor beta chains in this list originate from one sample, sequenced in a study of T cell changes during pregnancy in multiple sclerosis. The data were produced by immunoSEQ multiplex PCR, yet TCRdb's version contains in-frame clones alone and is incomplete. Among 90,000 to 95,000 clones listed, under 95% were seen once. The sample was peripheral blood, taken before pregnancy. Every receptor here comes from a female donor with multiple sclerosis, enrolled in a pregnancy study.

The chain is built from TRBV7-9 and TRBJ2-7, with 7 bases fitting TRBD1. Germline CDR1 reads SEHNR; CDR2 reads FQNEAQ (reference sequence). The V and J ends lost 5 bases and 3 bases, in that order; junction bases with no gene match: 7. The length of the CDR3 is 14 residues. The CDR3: CASSLGQLIYEQYF. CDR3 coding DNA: TGTGCCAGCAGCCTGGGACAGCTCATCTACGAGCAGTACTTC. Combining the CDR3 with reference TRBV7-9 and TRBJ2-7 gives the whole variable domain DTGVSQNPRHKITKRGQNVTFRCDPISEHNRLYWYRQTLGQGPEFLTYFQNEAQLEKSRLLSDRFSAERPKGSFSTLEIQRTEQGDSAMYLCASSLGQLIYEQYFGPGTRLTVT.

CDR3 sequence reads: CASSSWTLNGEQYF. DNA for the CDR3: TGTGCCAGCAGCTCCTGGACTCTCAATGGGGAGCAGTACTTC. The chain recombines TRBV7-2 with TRBJ2-7, with D possibly matching TRBD2 (5 bases). The germline V gene has CDR1 SGHTA and CDR2 FQGNSA. The CDR3 is 14 amino acids. V lost 4 bases and J 7 bases, leaving 17 bases between the germline ends.

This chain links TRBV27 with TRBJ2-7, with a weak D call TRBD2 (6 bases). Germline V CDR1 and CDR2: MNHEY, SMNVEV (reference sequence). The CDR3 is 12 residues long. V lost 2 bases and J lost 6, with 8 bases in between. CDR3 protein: CASSLPGSEQYF. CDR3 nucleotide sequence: TGTGCCAGCAGTTTACCCGGGAGCGAGCAGTACTTC.

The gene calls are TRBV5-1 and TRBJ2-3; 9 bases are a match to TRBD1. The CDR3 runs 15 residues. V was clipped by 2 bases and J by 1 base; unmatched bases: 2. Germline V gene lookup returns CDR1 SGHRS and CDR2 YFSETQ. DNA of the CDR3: TGCGCCAGCAGCTTCCGGGACAGGGGCACAGATACGCAGTATTTT. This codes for CASSFRDRGTDTQYF.

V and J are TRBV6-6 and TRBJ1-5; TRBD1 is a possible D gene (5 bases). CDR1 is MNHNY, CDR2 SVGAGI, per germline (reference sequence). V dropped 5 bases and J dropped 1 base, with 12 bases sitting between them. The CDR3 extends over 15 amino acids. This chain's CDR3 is CASSKGRGSNQPQHF. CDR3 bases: TGTGCCAGCAGTAAGGGGCGGGGAAGCAATCAGCCCCAGCATTTT.

The CDR3 coding sequence is TGTGCCAGCAGGCAACTAGCGGTCTACAATGAGCAGTTCTTC. Protein product: CASRQLAVYNEQFF. The gene calls are TRBV27 and TRBJ2-1; TRBD2 matches 8 bases. The V gene's germline CDR1 is MNHEY and CDR2 SMNVEV (reference sequence). The V and J ends lost 6 bases and 3 bases, in that order; junction bases with no gene match: 4. The CDR3 has 14 residues.

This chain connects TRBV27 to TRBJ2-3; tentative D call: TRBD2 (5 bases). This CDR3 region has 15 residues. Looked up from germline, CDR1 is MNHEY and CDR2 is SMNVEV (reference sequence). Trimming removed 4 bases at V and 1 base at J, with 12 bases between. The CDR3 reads CASSSSRRGTDTQYF. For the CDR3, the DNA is TGTGCCAGCAGTTCGAGCAGGCGGGGCACAGATACGCAGTATTTT.

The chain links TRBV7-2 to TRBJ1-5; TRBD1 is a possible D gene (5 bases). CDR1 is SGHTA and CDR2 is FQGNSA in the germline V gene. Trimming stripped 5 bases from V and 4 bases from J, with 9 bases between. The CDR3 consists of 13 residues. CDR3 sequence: CASSTPGNQPQHF. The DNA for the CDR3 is TGTGCCAGCAGCACACCAGGGAATCAGCCCCAGCATTTT.

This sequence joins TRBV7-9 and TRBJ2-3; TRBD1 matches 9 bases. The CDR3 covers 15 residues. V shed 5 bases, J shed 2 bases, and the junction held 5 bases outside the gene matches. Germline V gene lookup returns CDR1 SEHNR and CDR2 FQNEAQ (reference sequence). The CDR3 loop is CASSPTGGFTDTQYF. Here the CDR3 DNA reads TGTGCCAGCAGCCCGACAGGGGGGTTCACAGATACGCAGTATTTT.

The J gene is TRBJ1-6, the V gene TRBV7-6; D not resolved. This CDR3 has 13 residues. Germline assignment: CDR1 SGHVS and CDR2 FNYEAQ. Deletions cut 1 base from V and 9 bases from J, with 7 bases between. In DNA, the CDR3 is TGTGCCAGCAGCTTAGTGGAGAGTTCACCCCTCCACTTT. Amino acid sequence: CASSLVESSPLHF.

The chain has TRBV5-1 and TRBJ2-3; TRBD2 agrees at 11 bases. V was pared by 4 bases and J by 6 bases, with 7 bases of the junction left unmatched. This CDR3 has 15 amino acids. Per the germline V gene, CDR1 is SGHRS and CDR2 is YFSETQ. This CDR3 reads CASSADSGGADTQYF. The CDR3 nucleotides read TGCGCCAGCAGCGCAGATAGCGGGGGGGCCGATACGCAGTATTTT.

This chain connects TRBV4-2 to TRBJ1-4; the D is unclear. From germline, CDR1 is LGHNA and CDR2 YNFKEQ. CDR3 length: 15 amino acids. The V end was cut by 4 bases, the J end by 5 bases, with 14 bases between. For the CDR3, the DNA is TGTGCCAGCAGCCCTTTACTACCCCGGAATGAAAAACTGTTTTTT. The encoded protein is CASSPLLPRNEKLFF.